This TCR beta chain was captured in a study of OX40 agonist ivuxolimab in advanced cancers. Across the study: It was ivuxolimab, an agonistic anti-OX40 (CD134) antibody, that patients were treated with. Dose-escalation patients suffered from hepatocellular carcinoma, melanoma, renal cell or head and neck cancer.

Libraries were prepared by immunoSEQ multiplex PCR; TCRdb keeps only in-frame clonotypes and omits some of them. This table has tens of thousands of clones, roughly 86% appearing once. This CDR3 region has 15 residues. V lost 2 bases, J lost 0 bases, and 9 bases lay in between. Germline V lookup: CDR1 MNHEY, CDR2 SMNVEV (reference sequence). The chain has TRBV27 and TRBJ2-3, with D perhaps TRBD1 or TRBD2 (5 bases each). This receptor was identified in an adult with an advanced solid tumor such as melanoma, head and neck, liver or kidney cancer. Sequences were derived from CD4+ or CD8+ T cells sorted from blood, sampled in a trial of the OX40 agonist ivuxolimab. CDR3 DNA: TGTGCCAGCAGTTTAAGGGGACCTAGCACAGATACGCAGTATTTT. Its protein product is CASSLRGPSTDTQYF.